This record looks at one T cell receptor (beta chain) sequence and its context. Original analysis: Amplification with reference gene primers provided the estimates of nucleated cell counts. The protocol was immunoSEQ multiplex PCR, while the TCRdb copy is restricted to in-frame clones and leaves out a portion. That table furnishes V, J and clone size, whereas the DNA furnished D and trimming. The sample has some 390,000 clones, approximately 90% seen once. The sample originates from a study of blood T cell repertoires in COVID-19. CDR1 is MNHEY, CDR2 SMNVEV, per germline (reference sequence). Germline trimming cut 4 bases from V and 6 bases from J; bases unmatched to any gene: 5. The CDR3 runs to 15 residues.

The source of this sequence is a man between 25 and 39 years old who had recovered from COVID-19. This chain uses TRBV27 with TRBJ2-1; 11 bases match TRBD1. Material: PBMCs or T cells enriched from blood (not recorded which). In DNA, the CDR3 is TGTGCCAGCAGTTCTGGGACAGGGGGATTCAATGAGCAGTTCTTC. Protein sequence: CASSSGTGGFNEQFF.